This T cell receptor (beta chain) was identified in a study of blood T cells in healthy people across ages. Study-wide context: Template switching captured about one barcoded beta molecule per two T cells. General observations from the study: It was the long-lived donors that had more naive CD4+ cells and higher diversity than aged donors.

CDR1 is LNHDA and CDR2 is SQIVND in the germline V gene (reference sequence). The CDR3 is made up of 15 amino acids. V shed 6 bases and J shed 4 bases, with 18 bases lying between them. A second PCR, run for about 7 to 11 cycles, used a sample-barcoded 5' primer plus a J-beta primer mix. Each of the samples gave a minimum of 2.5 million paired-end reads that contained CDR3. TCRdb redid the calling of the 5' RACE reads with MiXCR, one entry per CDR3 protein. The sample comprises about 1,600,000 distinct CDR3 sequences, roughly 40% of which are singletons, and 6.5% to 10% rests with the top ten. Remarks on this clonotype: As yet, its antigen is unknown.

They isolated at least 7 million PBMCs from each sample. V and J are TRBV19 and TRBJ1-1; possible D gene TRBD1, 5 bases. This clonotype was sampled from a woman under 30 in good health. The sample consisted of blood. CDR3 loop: CASSEEPTVSTEAFF. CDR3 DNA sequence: TGTGCCAGTAGCGAAGAACCGACAGTCTCCACTGAAGCTTTCTTT.